These T cell receptor beta chains were read from a single sample in a study of blood T cell repertoires in COVID-19. Profiled with immunoSEQ multiplex PCR; TCRdb holds only in-frame clones, not every one. The table includes roughly 180,000 clones, about 88% detected once. Sequenced: peripheral blood. Receptor source: a woman aged 30 to 39 with active or convalescent COVID-19. Each CDR3 is given with its conserved first and last residue. Each record gives: J gene, D gene, V gene, clone size, CDR3 DNA, CDR3 protein. D genes are given only for firm matches. A clone size is listed for some rows: how often the clone was seen (once, few, many), or a class if it is expanded.

J: TRBJ1-1; D: TRBD1; V: TRBV4-1; size: .; DNA: TGCGCCAGCAGACTAGGACAGGGGACCACTGAAGCTTTCTTT; CDR3: CASRLGQGTTEAFF
J: TRBJ1-5; D: .; V: TRBV7-9; size: .; DNA: TGTGCCAGCAGCTTAGTGGATTCGGGTTTCAATCAGCCCCAGCATTTT; CDR3: CASSLVDSGFNQPQHF
J: TRBJ2-5; D: .; V: TRBV6-5; size: .; DNA: TGTGCCAGCAGCCCAGGGGTAGGGCTGGGGGAGACCCAGTACTTC; CDR3: CASSPGVGLGETQYF
J: TRBJ2-7; D: .; V: TRBV21-1; size: .; DNA: .; CDR3: CASSKVASGSARAYEQYF
J: TRBJ1-2; D: .; V: TRBV19; size: .; DNA: TGTGCCAGTAGTCTAACAGGGTACGGCTACACCTTC; CDR3: CASSLTGYGYTF
J: TRBJ1-2; D: TRBD1; V: TRBV11-2; size: .; DNA: TGTGCCAGCAGCTTTCAGGGGGCCCCCTCCTTCTATGGCTACACCTTC; CDR3: CASSFQGAPSFYGYTF
J: TRBJ2-5; D: TRBD2; V: TRBV5-1; size: once; DNA: TGCGCCAGCAGCTTGGCTGTAGCGGGAAGTCAGGTTGGTGAGACCCAGTACTTC; CDR3: CASSLAVAGSQVGETQYF
J: TRBJ1-2; D: .; V: TRBV7-9; size: .; DNA: TGTGCCAGCAGCTTAGACCGGGTCTATGGCTACACCTTC; CDR3: CASSLDRVYGYTF
J: TRBJ2-4; D: TRBD2; V: TRBV30; size: .; DNA: TGTGCCTGGAGTGTAAACAGTCCGACTAGCGGGGGGCCGCCATTCCTGAGCATTCAGTACTTC; CDR3: CAWSVNSPTSGGPPFLSIQYF
J: TRBJ1-2; D: .; V: TRBV7-9; size: .; DNA: TGTGCCAGCAGCTCACAGCCGATCCCACATCCTTATGGCTACACCTTC; CDR3: CASSSQPIPHPYGYTF
J: TRBJ2-7; D: TRBD2; V: TRBV24-1; size: .; DNA: TGTGCCACAAGTGAGACTAGCGGGTCCTACGAGCAGTACTTC; CDR3: CATSETSGSYEQYF
J: TRBJ1-1; D: .; V: TRBV6-5; size: once; DNA: TGTGCCGCAAAAGGGGGTTTAGCTGAAGCTTTCTTT; CDR3: CAAKGGLAEAFF
J: TRBJ1-4; D: .; V: TRBV2; size: .; DNA: TGTGCCAGCAGTGGGCGGGGCACCCCGCGGGAAAAACTGTTTTTT; CDR3: CASSGRGTPREKLFF
J: TRBJ1-1; D: .; V: TRBV19; size: .; DNA: TGTGCCAGTAGTATCACCGGGACACGGGATGGGGAAGCTTTCTTT; CDR3: CASSITGTRDGEAFF
J: TRBJ2-2; D: .; V: TRBV6-6; size: .; DNA: TGTGCCAGCAGTTACTCGGGGGCCAATTCCGGGGAGCTGTTTTTT; CDR3: CASSYSGANSGELFF
J: TRBJ2-1; D: .; V: TRBV11-2; size: .; DNA: TGTGCCAGCAGCTCCCCCCTTTCCTCCTACAATGAGCAGTTCTTC; CDR3: CASSSPLSSYNEQFF
J: TRBJ1-1; D: TRBD1; V: TRBV7-8; size: .; DNA: TGTGCCAGCAGCTTACCACGGACAGGGGGAGGAACTGAAGCTTTCTTT; CDR3: CASSLPRTGGGTEAFF
J: TRBJ2-5; D: .; V: TRBV15; size: .; DNA: TGTGCCACCAGCAGAGTACAACAAGAGACCCAGTACTTC; CDR3: CATSRVQQETQYF
J: TRBJ2-4; D: .; V: TRBV24-1; size: .; DNA: TGTGCCACCAGTGTGGGAGGGGGTCGGGACATTCAGTACTTC; CDR3: CATSVGGGRDIQYF
J: TRBJ1-2; D: .; V: TRBV15; size: once; DNA: TGTGCCACCAGCAGAGATTGGGGAGGCAATGGCTACACCTTC; CDR3: CATSRDWGGNGYTF
J: TRBJ2-3; D: TRBD2; V: TRBV11-2; size: few; DNA: TGTGCCAGCAGCTTAGCGGCACAGCGGGAGACCACAGATACGCAGTATTTT; CDR3: CASSLAAQRETTDTQYF
J: TRBJ2-6; D: TRBD1; V: TRBV7-8; size: .; DNA: TGTGCCAGCAGCCCTTTGACAGGGGGGGACTCTGGGGCCAACGTCCTGACTTTC; CDR3: CASSPLTGGDSGANVLTF
J: TRBJ2-3; D: TRBD2; V: TRBV7-9; size: .; DNA: TGTGCCAGCAGCTTGCAGGGACTAGCACCAGATACGCAGTATTTT; CDR3: CASSLQGLAPDTQYF
J: TRBJ2-1; D: TRBD2; V: TRBV6-1; size: .; DNA: TGTGCCAGCAGTGGACGACTAGCGGGTTCCTACAATGAGCAGTTCTTC; CDR3: CASSGRLAGSYNEQFF
J: TRBJ2-1; D: .; V: TRBV10-3; size: .; DNA: TGTGCCACTAGTATGAGCTCCTACAATGAGCAGTTCTTC; CDR3: CATSMSSYNEQFF
J: TRBJ2-5; D: .; V: TRBV9; size: .; DNA: TGTGCCAGCAGCGTAGGGCAACAGCAAGAGACCCAGTACTTC; CDR3: CASSVGQQQETQYF
J: TRBJ2-4; D: TRBD1; V: TRBV30; size: .; DNA: TGTGCCTGGAGTGGGAGGGGACAGGGGCTGCAAAACATTCAGTACTTC; CDR3: CAWSGRGQGLQNIQYF
J: TRBJ1-1; D: .; V: TRBV5-4; size: .; DNA: TGTGCCAGCAGCTCCGGCTCCCGGGGGGTGAACACTGAAGCTTTCTTT; CDR3: CASSSGSRGVNTEAFF
J: TRBJ2-5; D: .; V: TRBV15; size: .; DNA: TGTGCCACCAGCAGAGATGAGGAGACCCAGTACTTC; CDR3: CATSRDEETQYF
J: TRBJ1-2; D: .; V: TRBV2; size: once; DNA: TGTGCCAGCAGTGAAGCGCCGGCGGGGTATGGCTACACCTTC; CDR3: CASSEAPAGYGYTF
J: TRBJ1-6; D: TRBD1; V: TRBV11-3; size: .; DNA: TGTGCCAGCAGCTTACTACAGGGGGCCGTCAATTCACCCCTCCACTTT; CDR3: CASSLLQGAVNSPLHF
J: TRBJ1-2; D: .; V: TRBV12-3/TRBV12-4; size: .; DNA: TGTGCCAGCAGTTCGGACATTAACTATGGCTACACCTTC; CDR3: CASSSDINYGYTF
J: TRBJ2-1; D: .; V: TRBV29-1; size: .; DNA: TGCAGCGTTGCCCCGTATTCGAGCTCCTACAATGAGCAGTTCTTC; CDR3: CSVAPYSSSYNEQFF
J: TRBJ2-7; D: TRBD2; V: TRBV10-2; size: once; DNA: TGCGCCAGCAGGGATCGGGGGGGCGAGCAGTACTTC; CDR3: CASRDRGGEQYF
J: TRBJ2-7; D: .; V: TRBV18; size: .; DNA: TGTGCCAGCTCACCACAGTCGCGAGAGCAGTACTTC; CDR3: CASSPQSREQYF
J: TRBJ1-1; D: TRBD1; V: TRBV11-2; size: once; DNA: TGTGCCAGCAGCTTAGGACAGGGGATGAACACTGAAGCTTTCTTT; CDR3: CASSLGQGMNTEAFF
J: TRBJ1-5; D: .; V: TRBV5-1; size: .; DNA: TGCGCCAGCAGCTTGGTGGGGGGGAATCAGCCCCAGCATTTT; CDR3: CASSLVGGNQPQHF